A single sample gave rise to the 26 T cell receptor beta chains below, sequenced in a study of technical replicates of blood from several donors. Measured with immunoSEQ multiplex PCR; TCRdb has only the in-frame clones, and not every one. The sample lists under 85,000 clones, around 88% seen once, with approximately 4.7% in the top ten. Material: PBMCs. The receptors here all came from a human donor in good health. Some clones in this sample may be carry-over from other donors' samples.

The chain couples TRBV9 to TRBJ2-3; TRBD2 agrees at 10 bases. The CDR3 has 15 residues. Trimming at V came to 1 base and at J to 4 bases, leaving 3 bases not matched to a gene. CDR1 and CDR2 (germline): SGDLS, YYNGEE. The CDR3 spells CASSVLSGGADTQYF. CDR3 sequence (DNA): TGTGCCAGCAGCGTACTGAGCGGGGGGGCAGATACGCAGTATTTT.

The chain has TRBV19 and TRBJ2-1, with a tentative D call TRBD2 (6 bases). Trimming removed 4 bases from V and 10 bases from J, with 14 bases in between. The germline V gene encodes CDR1 LNHDA and CDR2 SQIVND (reference sequence). This CDR3 is 13 amino acids long. CDR3 DNA: TGTGCCAGTAGTACCCCGGGGGTCAGGGAGCAGTTCTTC. Protein sequence: CASSTPGVREQFF.

The chain couples TRBV6-5 to TRBJ1-2; D is ambiguous. The V end was cut by 2 bases, the J end by 7 bases, with 14 bases between. The CDR3 is made up of 14 amino acids. The germline V gene encodes CDR1 MNHEY and CDR2 SVGAGI. CDR3 sequence reads: CASSYDTVSGGYTF. CDR3 coding DNA: TGTGCCAGCAGTTACGATACGGTATCGGGTGGCTACACCTTC.

The rearrangement links TRBV2 to TRBJ1-5; D may be TRBD1 (6 bases). The CDR3 is 15 amino acids. Germline CDR1 reads SNHLY; CDR2 reads FYNNEI. Trimming cost V 6 bases and J 0 bases, with 12 bases left between them. The CDR3 DNA reads TGTGCCAGCAGCGGGACACTCAATAGCAATCAGCCCCAGCATTTT. Protein: CASSGTLNSNQPQHF.

This chain connects TRBV30 to TRBJ1-2; D uncertain. This CDR3 spans 13 amino acids. Germline CDR1 and CDR2: GTSNPN and SVGIG (reference sequence). V dropped 1 base and J dropped 2 bases, with 8 bases sitting between them. The CDR3 nucleotides read TGTGCCTGGAGTGGACGGGTCAACTATGGCTACACCTTC. This codes for CAWSGRVNYGYTF.

The chain carries TRBV12-5 and TRBJ2-7, with D tentatively TRBD2 (6 bases). Trimming stripped 6 bases from V and 1 base from J, with 19 bases between. The CDR3 totals 16 residues. The germline V gene encodes CDR1 LGHNT and CDR2 FRNRAP. CDR3 region: CASGDGSLTLSYEQYF. For the CDR3, the DNA is TGTGCTAGTGGGGACGGGAGTCTCACCCTTTCCTACGAGCAGTACTTC. Supplemented by reference TRBV12-5 and TRBJ2-7, the full variable domain reads DARVTQTPRHKVTEMGQEVTMRCQPILGHNTVFWYRQTMMQGLELLAYFRNRAPLDDSGMPKDRFSAEMPDATLATLKIQPSEPRDSAVYFCASGDGSLTLSYEQYFGPGTRLTVT.

This sequence joins TRBV6-5 and TRBJ1-3; 12 positions agree with TRBD1. The CDR3 runs 16 residues. J gave up 3 bases and V 4 bases, and 4 bases lay outside the gene matches. Germline CDR1 MNHEY, CDR2 SVGAGI. This CDR3 is CASSSGTGGNGNTIYF. CDR3 in DNA: TGTGCCAGCAGTTCTGGGACAGGGGGCAATGGAAACACCATATATTTT.

The genes are TRBV18 and TRBJ2-7; a possible D gene is TRBD1 (6 bases). V lost 1 base, J lost 2 bases, and 9 bases lay in between. The CDR3 is made up of 14 amino acids. CDR1 KGHSH and CDR2 LQKENI come from the germline V gene. This CDR3 is CASSPRQGTYEQYF. CDR3 DNA: TGTGCCAGCTCACCACGGCAGGGGACCTACGAGCAGTACTTC.

The chain employs TRBV6-1 and TRBJ1-2; 8 bases line up with TRBD1. CDR1 and CDR2 from the germline V gene are MNHNS and SASEGT. This CDR3 spans 13 amino acids. J gave up 8 bases and V 6 bases, and 8 bases lay outside the gene matches. CDR3 sequence reads: CASRSDRARGYTF. CDR3 bases: TGTGCCAGCAGGTCGGACAGGGCTCGCGGCTACACCTTC.

The chain is built from TRBV6-1 and TRBJ1-1, with a possible D match to TRBD1 (5 bases). Germline values: CDR1 MNHNS, CDR2 SASEGT. The V end lost 7 bases, the J end lost 4 bases, and 16 bases lay between the germline ends. The CDR3 spans 14 residues. DNA of the CDR3: TGTGCCAGCATTCTACAGGCGGGGAGCACTGAAGCTTTCTTT. Translation gives CASILQAGSTEAFF.

The V and J genes are TRBV7-7 and TRBJ2-5, with 11 bases matching TRBD1. Germline CDR1 is SSHAT and CDR2 is FNYEAQ (reference sequence). V dropped 5 bases and J dropped 1; count of bases not matched to a gene: 3. This CDR3 region has 15 residues. DNA for the CDR3: TGTGCCAGCAGCACGGGACAGGGGGGCCAAGAGACCCAGTACTTC. It is translated as CASSTGQGGQETQYF. Variable domain in full (rest from reference TRBV7-7 and TRBJ2-5): GAGVSQSPRYKVTKRGQDVTLRCDPISSHATLYWYQQALGQGPEFLTYFNYEAQPDKSGLPSDRFSAERPEGSISTLTIQRTEQRDSAMYRCASSTGQGGQETQYFGPGTRLLVL.

The chain carries TRBV7-5 and TRBJ2-5; TRBD2 is taken as the D call from the table, unchecked against the DNA. TRBV7-5 is tagged as a pseudogene. There are 17 residues in the CDR3. CDR3 coding DNA: TGTGCCAGAAGCTTAAACAGGCTAGCGGGAGGCCCCGAGACCCAGTACTTC. Amino acid sequence: CARSLNRLAGGPETQYF.

This clone has a handful of counts. The V gene is TRBV11-3, the J gene TRBJ1-2; possibly TRBD1 for D (6 bases). Trimming took 4 bases from V and 7 from J, leaving 13 bases between them. CDR1 is SGHNT and CDR2 is YENEEA in the germline V gene. The CDR3 runs 13 residues. This CDR3 reads CASSSRTECGYTF. DNA for the CDR3: TGTGCCAGCAGCTCTCGGACAGAATGTGGCTACACCTTC.

This clone has only a few counts. The chain joins TRBV19 to TRBJ2-1; 8 bases match TRBD2. The germline gives CDR1 LNHDA, CDR2 SQIVND (reference sequence). After removal of 8 bases from V and 0 bases from J, the junction contained 6 bases not matched to a gene. CDR3 length: 15 amino acids. The CDR3 sequence is CASATSGGSYNEQFF. CDR3 in DNA: TGTGCCAGTGCAACTAGCGGCGGCTCCTACAATGAGCAGTTCTTC.

The chain has TRBV7-2 and TRBJ2-1; 7 bases fit TRBD2. CDR1 is SGHTA, CDR2 FQGNSA, per germline. CDR3 size: 13 residues. The ends lost 8 bases at V and 7 bases at J; junction bases unmatched: 8. For the CDR3, the DNA is TGTGCCAGCTCCGGGGAGGGGAGAAATGAGCAGTTCTTC. This sequence encodes CASSGEGRNEQFF.

This chain connects TRBV6-1 to TRBJ2-7; tentative D call: TRBD1 (6 bases). Per germline, CDR1 MNHNS and CDR2 SASEGT. CDR3 length: 12 residues. With 6 bases removed from V and 3 bases from J, the gap between germline ends came to 9 bases. The chain's CDR3 is CASSEQGYEQYF. As DNA, the CDR3 is TGTGCCAGCAGCGAACAGGGCTACGAGCAGTACTTC.

This clone was found a few times. The chain joins TRBV23-1 to TRBJ1-1, with D possibly TRBD1 on 6 matching bases. TRBV23-1 is marked as an open reading frame, function uncertain. V lost 2 bases, J lost 7 bases, and 11 bases lay in between. The CDR3 contains 13 residues. The CDR3 region has the DNA TGCGCCAGCAGTCAAGAGACAGGATGTGAAGCTTTCTTT. Residues: CASSQETGCEAFF.

This chain uses TRBV6-4 with TRBJ1-1; the D gene is possibly TRBD1 (6 bases). CDR3 size: 11 residues. Deletions cut 5 bases from V and 7 bases from J, with 8 bases between. Germline CDR1 is MRHNA and CDR2 is SNTAGT. In DNA, the CDR3 is TGTGCCAGCAGTTGGGGGCGTGAAGCTTTCTTT. Its translation: CASSWGREAFF.

This clone was detected once. The chain couples TRBV4-3 to TRBJ2-7; 7 positions agree with TRBD2. The CDR3 has 13 residues. Germline CDR1 LGHNA, CDR2 YSLEER. V lost 2 bases, J lost 10 bases, and 8 bases stayed unmatched. The CDR3 nucleotides are TGCGCCAGCAGCCAATGGGTACAGCGGGAACAGTACTTC. Protein: CASSQWVQREQYF.

This chain joins TRBV13 and TRBJ2-5; D not resolved. The CDR3 length is 12 residues. V was shortened by 5 bases and J by 2 bases, with 6 bases between the two germline ends. CDR1 is PRHDT and CDR2 is FYEKMQ in the germline V gene (reference sequence). The DNA of the CDR3 is TGTGCCAGCAGCCGAGCGCAAGAGACCCAGTACTTC. It specifies CASSRAQETQYF.

This chain connects TRBV5-1 to TRBJ2-5, with 10 bases fitting TRBD2. Trimming took 0 bases from V and 4 from J; bases not matched to a gene: 3. The CDR3 length is 15 residues. Germline V gene lookup returns CDR1 SGHRS and CDR2 YFSETQ. For the CDR3, the DNA is TGCGCCAGCAGCTTGGTCCTAGCGGGGGCAGAGACCCAGTACTTC. Protein: CASSLVLAGAETQYF.

The V call is TRBV6-6, the J call TRBJ2-2; D gene uncertain. Trimming shortened V by 0 bases and J by 10 bases, and 9 bases separated the two germline ends. Germline values: CDR1 MNHNY, CDR2 SVGAGI (reference sequence). The CDR3 spans 13 residues. The DNA of the CDR3 is TGTGCCAGCAGTTACTCGAGTCACCAGGAGCTGTTTTTT. It translates to CASSYSSHQELFF.

This chain connects TRBV19 to TRBJ1-2, with D maybe TRBD1 (5 bases). Trimming stripped 10 bases from V and 5 bases from J, with 11 bases between. CDR3 length: 11 amino acids. CDR1 is LNHDA and CDR2 is SQIVND in the germline V gene (reference sequence). CDR3: CATKEGYGYTF. The CDR3 DNA reads as TGTGCCACCAAGGAGGGGTATGGCTACACCTTC. The full variable domain, completed using reference TRBV19 and TRBJ1-2, is DGGITQSPKYLFRKEGQNVTLSCEQNLNHDAMYWYRQDPGQGLRLIYYSQIVNDFQKGDIAEGYSVSREKKESFPLTVTSAQKNPTAFYLCATKEGYGYTFGSGTRLTVV.

The genes are TRBV2 and TRBJ2-5; possible D gene TRBD1, 6 bases. Trimming removed 6 bases from V and 5 bases from J, with 13 bases in between. Germline-derived CDR1 and CDR2 are SNHLY and FYNNEI. This CDR3 is 13 amino acids long. The CDR3 DNA reads as TGTGCCAGCAGCCTCAGACAGGCTGAGACCCAGTACTTC. Translation: CASSLRQAETQYF.

The CDR3 DNA sequence: TGTGCCAGCAGCTTGGCGGGACAGGGTACTTCACCCCTCCACTTT. Encoded protein: CASSLAGQGTSPLHF. The chain carries TRBV7-2 and TRBJ1-6, with 9 bases matching TRBD1. V lost 3 bases to trimming and J lost 9 bases; unmatched junction nucleotides: 6. Germline V CDR1 and CDR2: SGHTA, FQGNSA. The CDR3 contains 15 residues.

This clone appeared once. The gene calls are TRBV7-2 and TRBJ2-2, with 11 nucleotides matching TRBD2. The CDR3 spans 16 residues. The J segment lost 3 bases and the V segment lost 5 bases, leaving 5 bases of the junction unmatched. Germline CDR1 and CDR2: SGHTA and FQGNSA. As DNA, the CDR3 is TGTGCCAGCAGCGGGAGACTAGCGGGGTACACCGGGGAGCTGTTTTTT. Amino acids: CASSGRLAGYTGELFF.